One sample yielded the 31 T cell receptor beta chains listed below, sequenced in a study of OX40 agonist ivuxolimab in advanced cancers. This table comes from immunoSEQ multiplex PCR, and its TCRdb copy is limited to in-frame clones, with some not included. There are just under 95,000 clones in the sample; about nine tenths occur only once, and approximately 0.3% lies in the top ten. Specimen: CD4+ or CD8+ T cells sorted from blood, collected in a trial of the OX40 agonist ivuxolimab. The receptors were sampled from an adult with an advanced solid tumor such as melanoma, head and neck, liver or kidney cancer.

This chain links TRBV7-6 with TRBJ2-7; 9 nucleotides agree with TRBD1. V lost 4 bases to trimming and J lost 4 bases; unmatched junction nucleotides: 8. This CDR3 comprises 15 residues. Germline CDR1 SGHVS, CDR2 FNYEAQ. In DNA, the CDR3 is TGTGCCAGCAGCTCCCCCGGGACAGGGACGTACGAGCAGTACTTC. It yields the protein CASSSPGTGTYEQYF. Supplemented by reference TRBV7-6 and TRBJ2-7, the full variable domain reads GAGVSQSPRYKVTKRGQDVALRCDPISGHVSLYWYRQALGQGPEFLTYFNYEAQQDKSGLPNDRFSAERPEGSISTLTIQRTEQRDSAMYRCASSSPGTGTYEQYFGPGTRLTVT.

The chain links TRBV7-2 to TRBJ1-2, with 10 positions matching TRBD1. The CDR3 has 16 residues. Trimming took 4 bases from V and 1 from J; bases not matched to a gene: 6. Germline loops: CDR1 SGHTA, CDR2 FQGNSA. The CDR3 reads CASSSGTGVLNYGYTF. As DNA, the CDR3 is TGTGCCAGCAGCTCCGGGACAGGGGTCCTTAACTATGGCTACACCTTC.

The rearrangement uses TRBV10-1 and TRBJ2-7; 12 bases match TRBD2. The V segment lost 6 bases and the J segment 5 bases; nucleotides outside the gene matches: 20. CDR3 length: 19 residues. Germline V CDR1 and CDR2: WNHNN, SYGVQD (reference sequence). CDR3 sequence reads: CASRNPPGLAGHAGHEQYF. As DNA, the CDR3 is TGCGCCAGCAGAAACCCTCCGGGACTAGCGGGCCACGCGGGCCACGAGCAGTACTTC.

The V call is TRBV5-4, the J call TRBJ2-7, with 8 bases fitting TRBD1. This CDR3 region has 16 residues. J was trimmed by 7 bases and V by 4 bases; bases with no gene match: 16. The germline CDR1 and CDR2 sequences are SGHNT and YYREEE (reference sequence). The CDR3 loop reads CASSPTGGTGNREQYF. The DNA of the CDR3 is TGTGCCAGCAGCCCCACCGGCGGGACAGGCAACCGGGAGCAGTACTTC.

The rearrangement links TRBV6-5 to TRBJ1-5, with D possibly being TRBD1 (6 bases). Trimming pared 6 bases from V and 6 bases from J, leaving 18 bases between. CDR1 is MNHEY, CDR2 SVGAGI, per germline. The CDR3 extends over 15 amino acids. The DNA of the CDR3 is TGTGCCAGCAGGCCTCCAGGGGCACAGGGTCAGCCCCAGCATTTT. It yields the protein CASRPPGAQGQPQHF.

In regard to this clone: This CDR3 is also generated by other DNA sequences in the sample. V is TRBV2 and J is TRBJ2-3; 13 nucleotides line up with TRBD2. There are 16 residues in the CDR3. V shed 6 bases and J 0 bases; nucleotides not matched to a gene: 3. Germline V gives CDR1 SNHLY, CDR2 FYNNEI. The DNA for the CDR3 is TGTGCCAGCAGGAGACTAGCGGGGGGAAGCACAGATACGCAGTATTTT. Residues: CASRRLAGGSTDTQYF.

The chain links TRBV7-2 to TRBJ1-2; weak D call: TRBD1 (5 bases). The CDR3 extends over 19 amino acids. Trimming left V 1 base short and J 0 bases short, with 21 bases between. Germline-derived CDR1 and CDR2 are SGHTA and FQGNSA. The CDR3 DNA follows: TGTGCCAGCAGCTTAGAGGAGTGGGGGGGAGCTCCCCCTAACTATGGCTACACCTTC. Its translation is CASSLEEWGGAPPNYGYTF.

The chain joins TRBV2 to TRBJ1-5, with 9 bases lining up with TRBD1. The V gene's germline CDR1 is SNHLY and CDR2 FYNNEI. V gave up 6 bases and J gave up 7 bases; unmatched junction bases: 7. This CDR3 region has 14 residues. For the CDR3, the DNA is TGTGCCAGCAGAGCCGGGACAGGGAGACAGCCCCAGCATTTT. This encodes CASRAGTGRQPQHF.

The J gene is TRBJ2-1, the V gene TRBV9, with 9 nucleotides matching TRBD2. Germline-derived CDR1 and CDR2 are SGDLS and YYNGEE. The CDR3 runs 14 residues. V dropped 3 bases and J dropped 7; count of bases not matched to a gene: 5. CDR3 sequence reads: CASSAGLARNEQFF. CDR3 bases: TGTGCCAGCAGCGCTGGACTAGCGAGGAATGAGCAGTTCTTC.

The chain combines TRBV5-1 with TRBJ1-4; 7 bases match TRBD1. CDR1 and CDR2 from the germline V gene are SGHRS and YFSETQ. CDR3 size: 15 residues. V was clipped by 4 bases and J by 5 bases; unmatched bases: 8. CDR3 in DNA: TGCGCCAGCAGCCTAGGGGGACAGAGGAATGAAAAACTGTTTTTT. It translates to CASSLGGQRNEKLFF.

The V gene is TRBV29-1, the J gene TRBJ1-4; 7 bases match TRBD1. The CDR3 consists of 14 residues. Germline V gene data show CDR1 as SQVTM and CDR2 as ANQGSEA. V trimming: 6 bases; J trimming: 0 bases; junction bases outside the gene matches: 4. The CDR3 DNA reads TGCAGCGTCCCCGGGACAGCAACTAATGAAAAACTGTTTTTT. Its translation is CSVPGTATNEKLFF.

This clone has a handful of counts. The V call is TRBV6-1, the J call TRBJ2-5; either TRBD1 or TRBD2 may supply D (6 bases each). Germline V gene lookup returns CDR1 MNHNS and CDR2 SASEGT. This CDR3 spans 16 amino acids. Trimming left V 2 bases short and J 4 bases short, with 17 bases between. CDR3 amino acids: CASSEKWGAGVETQYF. In DNA, the CDR3 is TGTGCCAGCAGTGAAAAGTGGGGGGCGGGTGTAGAGACCCAGTACTTC.

This clone has ten or more counts. The chain recombines TRBV11-1 with TRBJ1-6; 7 nucleotides match TRBD1. CDR1 SGHAT and CDR2 FQDESV come from the germline V gene (reference sequence). CDR3 length: 14 amino acids. Unmatched junction bases numbered 3, after V lost 1 base and J lost 9 bases. CDR3: CASSLGGGPSPLHF. Written as DNA, the CDR3 is TGTGCCAGCAGCTTAGGAGGGGGCCCTTCACCCCTCCACTTT.

V usage is TRBV7-9 and J usage is TRBJ1-1; tentative D call: TRBD1 (6 bases). CDR1 and CDR2 (germline): SEHNR, FQNEAQ (reference sequence). V lost 4 bases, J lost 4 bases, and 13 bases lay in between. This CDR3 comprises 14 residues. CDR3 DNA sequence: TGTGCCAGCAGCTATCAGGGGTTCGGCACTGAAGCTTTCTTT. Translating it yields CASSYQGFGTEAFF.

The chain couples TRBV5-4 to TRBJ1-2; D is ambiguous. Germline V CDR1 and CDR2: SGHNT, YYREEE (reference sequence). This CDR3 contains 11 residues. V lost 2 bases, J lost 7 bases, and 6 bases lay in between. The CDR3 spells CASSFEFGYTF. In DNA form, the CDR3 reads TGTGCCAGCAGCTTCGAGTTTGGCTACACCTTC.

This clone appeared once. This chain joins TRBV7-9 and TRBJ1-1, with a weak D call TRBD1 (5 bases). Germline CDR1 and CDR2: SEHNR and FQNEAQ (reference sequence). V dropped 5 bases and J dropped 11 bases, with 15 bases sitting between them. The CDR3 spans 12 residues. This CDR3 reads CASSQDRVGAFF. The CDR3 nucleotides read TGTGCCAGCAGCCAAGACAGAGTAGGGGCTTTCTTT.

V and J are TRBV29-1 and TRBJ2-4, with D maybe TRBD1 (5 bases). Trimming removed 5 bases from V and 2 bases from J, with 16 bases in between. Germline CDR1 and CDR2: SQVTM and ANQGSEA. CDR3 length: 15 amino acids. The CDR3: CSVPSQGASKNIQYF. Written as DNA, the CDR3 is TGCAGCGTTCCTTCCCAGGGCGCTTCCAAAAACATTCAGTACTTC. Full variable domain (outside the CDR3, taken from reference TRBV29-1 and TRBJ2-4): SAVISQKPSRDICQRGTSLTIQCQVDSQVTMMFWYRQQPGQSLTLIATANQGSEATYESGFVIDKFPISRPNLTFSTLTVSNMSPEDSSIYLCSVPSQGASKNIQYFGAGTRLSVL.

The rearrangement links TRBV9 to TRBJ1-1, with 8 nucleotides matching TRBD1. The CDR3 is 14 amino acids. CDR1 is SGDLS and CDR2 is YYNGEE in the germline V gene. V dropped 1 base and J dropped 1; count of bases not matched to a gene: 0. For the CDR3, the DNA is TGTGCCAGCAGCGTACAGGGGGCGAACACTGAAGCTTTCTTT. Protein product: CASSVQGANTEAFF.

J is TRBJ2-3 and V is TRBV9; TRBD1 matches at 7 bases. CDR1 and CDR2 from the germline V gene are SGDLS and YYNGEE. CDR3 size: 15 residues. Trimming took 2 bases from V and 2 from J; bases not matched to a gene: 5. CDR3 in amino acids: CASSVTGMNTDTQYF. Written as DNA, the CDR3 is TGTGCCAGCAGCGTGACAGGGATGAACACAGATACGCAGTATTTT.

The V call is TRBV13, the J call TRBJ1-1, with D maybe TRBD1 (6 bases). The V gene lost 0 bases and the J gene lost 3 bases, with 14 bases spanning the gap. The germline V gene has CDR1 PRHDT and CDR2 FYEKMQ (reference sequence). CDR3 length equals 16 residues. In DNA, the CDR3 is TGTGCCAGCAGCTTAGGAGGGTCCGGGGGGCACACTGAAGCTTTCTTT. Translation: CASSLGGSGGHTEAFF.

J is TRBJ1-5 and V is TRBV19, with TRBD1 as a possible D gene (6 bases). The CDR3 is 15 residues long. V was shortened by 4 bases and J by 6 bases, with 16 bases between the two germline ends. Germline loops: CDR1 LNHDA, CDR2 SQIVND (reference sequence). This CDR3 is CASSTPRGKAQPQHF. The CDR3 nucleotides read TGTGCCAGTAGTACTCCCAGGGGTAAGGCTCAGCCCCAGCATTTT.

V usage is TRBV4-1 and J usage is TRBJ2-1; 7 bases agree with TRBD1. With 4 bases clipped from V and 8 bases from J, the junction kept 14 bases outside the gene matches. CDR3 length: 16 residues. Germline V gene data show CDR1 as MGHRA and CDR2 as YSYEKL. The CDR3 reads CASSRGGGPIVDEQFF. CDR3 nucleotides: TGCGCCAGCAGCCGAGGGGGCGGACCGATTGTGGATGAGCAGTTCTTC.

J is TRBJ2-1 and V is TRBV25-1; TRBD2 matches at 8 bases. This CDR3 has 11 residues. Germline CDR1 reads MGHDK; CDR2 reads SYGVNS. The CDR3 DNA reads TGTGCTACGGGGGGGACCAATGAGCAGTTCTTC. This sequence encodes CATGGTNEQFF. The variable domain in full, completed from reference TRBV25-1 and TRBJ2-1, reads EADIYQTPRYLVIGTGKKITLECSQTMGHDKMYWYQQDPGMELHLIHYSYGVNSTEKGDLSSESTVSRIRTEHFPLTLESARPSHTSQYLCATGGTNEQFFGPGTRLTVL.

This clone is a singleton in its sample. This chain links TRBV6-4 with TRBJ1-2, with 8 bases fitting TRBD1. This CDR3 comprises 14 residues. With V trimmed by 3 bases and J by 4 bases, 4 bases remained unmatched. The germline V gene encodes CDR1 MRHNA and CDR2 SNTAGT. The CDR3 bases are TGTGCCAGCAGTGAGGGACAGGAGCCCTATGGCTACACCTTC. It is translated as CASSEGQEPYGYTF.

The chain joins TRBV5-4 to TRBJ2-1; D tentatively reads TRBD1 or TRBD2 (7 bases each). Deletions cut 6 bases from V and 1 base from J, with 17 bases between. Germline lookup yields CDR1 SGHNT and CDR2 YYREEE (reference sequence). This CDR3 has 16 residues. For the CDR3, the DNA is TGTGCCAGCAATCGGGGGGAGGGGGCGTCCTACAATGAGCAGTTCTTC. Its translation: CASNRGEGASYNEQFF.

J is TRBJ1-2 and V is TRBV4-2; 8 bases line up with TRBD1. Germline V gene data show CDR1 as LGHNA and CDR2 as YNFKEQ. CDR3 length: 16 residues. The V segment lost 1 base and the J segment 4 bases; nucleotides outside the gene matches: 8. CDR3 coding DNA: TGTGCCAGCAGCCAAGGACGGGACAGGACATCCTATGGCTACACCTTC. Its translation is CASSQGRDRTSYGYTF.

The chain has TRBV18 and TRBJ2-3; TRBD2 aligns across 7 bases. This CDR3 region has 15 residues. Germline V gene data show CDR1 as KGHSH and CDR2 as LQKENI. The ends lost 2 bases at V and 2 bases at J; junction bases unmatched: 4. The CDR3 sequence: CASSPGAGSTDTQYF. CDR3 bases: TGTGCCAGCTCACCAGGAGCGGGGTCCACAGATACGCAGTATTTT.

V is TRBV6-5 and J is TRBJ1-5, with D maybe TRBD1 (6 bases). The CDR3 sequence is 15 residues long. The germline V gene encodes CDR1 MNHEY and CDR2 SVGAGI. V shed 6 bases and J shed 4 bases, with 16 bases lying between them. Written as DNA, the CDR3 is TGTGCCAGCAGGGCACAGGGCGAGAAAAATCAGCCCCAGCATTTT. Amino acid sequence: CASRAQGEKNQPQHF.

This sequence joins TRBV5-1 and TRBJ1-1; D gene ambiguous. This CDR3 has 14 amino acids. Trimming removed 0 bases from V and 1 base from J, with 7 bases in between. From germline, CDR1 is SGHRS and CDR2 YFSETQ. The CDR3 DNA reads TGCGCCAGCAGCTTGGCCCCCCCGAACACTGAAGCTTTCTTT. It translates to CASSLAPPNTEAFF. The entire variable domain, with the rest obtained from reference TRBV5-1 and TRBJ1-1, is as follows: KAGVTQTPRYLIKTRGQQVTLSCSPISGHRSVSWYQQTPGQGLQFLFEYFSETQRNKGNFPGRFSGRQFSNSRSEMNVSTLELGDSALYLCASSLAPPNTEAFFGQGTRLTVV.

V usage is TRBV7-3 and J usage is TRBJ1-1, with no clear D. CDR3 length equals 13 residues. Trimming removed 5 bases at V and 0 bases at J, with 7 bases between. Germline V lookup: CDR1 SGHTA, CDR2 FQGTGA. CDR3 in DNA: TGTGCCAGCAGCGTACGCATGAACACTGAAGCTTTCTTT. Protein: CASSVRMNTEAFF.

The chain is built from TRBV4-1 and TRBJ2-7; the match to TRBD2 covers 8 bases. Germline trimming cut 0 bases from V and 4 bases from J; bases unmatched to any gene: 20. The CDR3 spans 20 residues. Germline V gene lookup returns CDR1 MGHRA and CDR2 YSYEKL. The CDR3: CASSQDRGTSTTPRRYEQYF. The CDR3, as DNA: TGCGCCAGCAGCCAAGATCGGGGGACTAGTACCACCCCCCGCCGTTACGAGCAGTACTTC.